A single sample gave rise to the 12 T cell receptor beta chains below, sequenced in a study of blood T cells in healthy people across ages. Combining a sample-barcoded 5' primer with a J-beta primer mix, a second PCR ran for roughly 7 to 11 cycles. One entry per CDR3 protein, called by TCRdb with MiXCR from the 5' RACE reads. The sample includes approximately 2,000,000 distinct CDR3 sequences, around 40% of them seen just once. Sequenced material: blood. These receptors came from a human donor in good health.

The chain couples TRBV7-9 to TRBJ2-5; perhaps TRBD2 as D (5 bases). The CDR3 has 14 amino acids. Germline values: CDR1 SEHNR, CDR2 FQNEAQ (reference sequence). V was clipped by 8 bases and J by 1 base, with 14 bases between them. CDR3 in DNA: TGTGCCAGCTTAAAGTCGGGGATCCAAGAGACCCAGTACTTC. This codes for CASLKSGIQETQYF.

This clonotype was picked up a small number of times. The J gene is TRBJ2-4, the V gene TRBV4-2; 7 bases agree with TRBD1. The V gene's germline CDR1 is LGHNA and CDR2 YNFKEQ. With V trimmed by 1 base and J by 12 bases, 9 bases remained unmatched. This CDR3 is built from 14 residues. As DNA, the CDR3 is TGTGCCAGCAGCCAAGTGACCACAGGGGCCGCTCAGTACTTC. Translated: CASSQVTTGAAQYF.

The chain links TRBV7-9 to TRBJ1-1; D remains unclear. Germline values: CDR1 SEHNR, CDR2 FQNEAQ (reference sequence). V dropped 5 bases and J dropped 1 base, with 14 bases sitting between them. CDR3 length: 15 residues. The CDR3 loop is CASSRQPAGNTEAFF. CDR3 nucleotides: TGTGCCAGCAGCCGTCAACCCGCGGGGAACACTGAAGCTTTCTTT.

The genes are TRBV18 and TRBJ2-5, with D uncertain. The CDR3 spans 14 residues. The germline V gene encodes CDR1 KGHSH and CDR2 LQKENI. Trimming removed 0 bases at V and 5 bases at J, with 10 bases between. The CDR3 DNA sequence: TGTGCCAGCTCACCACCGGAAGTGTCGGAGACCCAGTACTTC. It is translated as CASSPPEVSETQYF. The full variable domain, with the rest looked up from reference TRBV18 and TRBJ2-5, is NAGVMQNPRHLVRRRGQEARLRCSPMKGHSHVYWYRQLPEEGLKFMVYLQKENIIDESGMPKERFSAEFPKEGPSILRIQQVVRGDSAAYFCASSPPEVSETQYFGPGTRLLVL.

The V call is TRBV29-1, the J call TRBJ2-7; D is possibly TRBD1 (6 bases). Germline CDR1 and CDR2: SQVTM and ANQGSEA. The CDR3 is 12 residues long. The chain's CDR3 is CSVRGTPYEQYF. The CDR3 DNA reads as TGCAGTGTTAGAGGGACACCCTACGAGCAGTACTTC.

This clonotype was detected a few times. CDR3 nucleotide sequence: TGCAGTGCTAGAACTAGCGGGGGGGATGTTACGCAGTATTTT. Translating gives CSARTSGGDVTQYF. The genes are TRBV20-1 and TRBJ2-3, with 13 positions matching TRBD2. V lost 2 bases and J lost 8; bases outside the gene matches: 4. There are 14 residues in the CDR3. CDR1 is DFQATT, CDR2 SNEGSKA, per germline (reference sequence).

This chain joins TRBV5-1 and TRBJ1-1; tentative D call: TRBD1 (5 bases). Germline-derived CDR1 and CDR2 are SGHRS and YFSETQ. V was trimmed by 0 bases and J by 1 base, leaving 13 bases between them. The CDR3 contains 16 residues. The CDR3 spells CASSLGVGLTNTEAFF. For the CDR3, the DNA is TGCGCCAGCAGCTTGGGGGTGGGGCTGACGAACACTGAAGCTTTCTTT. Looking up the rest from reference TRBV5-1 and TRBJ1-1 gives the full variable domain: KAGVTQTPRYLIKTRGQQVTLSCSPISGHRSVSWYQQTPGQGLQFLFEYFSETQRNKGNFPGRFSGRQFSNSRSEMNVSTLELGDSALYLCASSLGVGLTNTEAFFGQGTRLTVV.

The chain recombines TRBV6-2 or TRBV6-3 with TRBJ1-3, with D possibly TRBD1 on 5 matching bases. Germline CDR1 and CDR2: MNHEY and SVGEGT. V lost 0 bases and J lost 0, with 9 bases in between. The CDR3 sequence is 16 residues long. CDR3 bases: TGTGCCAGCAGTTACTCGGCGGGGGACTCTGGAAACACCATATATTTT. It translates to CASSYSAGDSGNTIYF.

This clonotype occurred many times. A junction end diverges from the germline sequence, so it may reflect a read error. The CDR3 coding sequence is TGCGCCAGCAGCTTGGAGCTAGCGTCGAATGAGCAGTTCTTC. Its protein is CASSLELASNEQFF. The rearrangement uses TRBV7-7 and TRBJ2-1, with D possibly TRBD2 on 6 matching bases. The CDR3 has 14 amino acids. From germline, CDR1 is SSHAT and CDR2 FNYEAQ (reference sequence).

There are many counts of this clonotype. The CDR3 protein is CASSQKPGTSGQETQYF. CDR3 DNA sequence: TGTGCCAGCAGCCAGAAGCCCGGGACTAGCGGGCAAGAGACCCAGTACTTC. The genes are TRBV4-2 and TRBJ2-5, with 12 bases matching TRBD2. The CDR3 length is 17 residues. V lost 3 bases to trimming and J lost 2 bases; unmatched junction nucleotides: 7. Per the germline V gene, CDR1 is LGHNA and CDR2 is YNFKEQ.

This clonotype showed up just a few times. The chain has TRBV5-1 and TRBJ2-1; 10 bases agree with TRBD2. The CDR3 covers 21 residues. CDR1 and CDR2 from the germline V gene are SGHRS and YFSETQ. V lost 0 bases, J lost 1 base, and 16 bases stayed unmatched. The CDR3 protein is CASSLDLGLAGVKGSYNEQFF. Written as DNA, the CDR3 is TGCGCCAGCAGCTTGGACCTAGGTCTAGCGGGAGTTAAGGGATCCTACAATGAGCAGTTCTTC.

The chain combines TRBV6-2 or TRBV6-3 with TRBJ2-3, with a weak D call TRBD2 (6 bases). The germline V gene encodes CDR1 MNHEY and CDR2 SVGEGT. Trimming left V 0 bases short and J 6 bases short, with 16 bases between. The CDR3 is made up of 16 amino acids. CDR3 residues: CASSYSVTRGSDTQYF. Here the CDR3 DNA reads TGTGCCAGCAGTTACTCGGTGACTAGAGGGTCGGATACGCAGTATTTT.